This T cell receptor (beta chain) was sequenced during a study of cytomegalovirus exposure and HLA in healthy donors. Overall study: A later analysis reported the same platform for the 90 to 150 validation repertoires and the roughly 700 first-cohort repertoires.

Separation from the approximately 710-subject first cohort characterized the roughly 120-subject validation cohort, to which the donors belonged. Sequencing used immunoSEQ multiplex PCR; TCRdb keeps in-frame clones, though not all of them. The top ten hold 2% to 2.5% of the sample, which has over 200,000 clones, around 87% seen once. Whole-study results and caveats: The classifier reportedly diagnosed cytomegalovirus status with high specificity and sensitivity. Listed as cytomegalovirus-associated were over 150 TCR beta chains.

Of note for this clone: Its matching antigen is unknown.

CDR3 length equals 19 residues. V gave up 1 base and J gave up 6 bases, with 27 bases separating them. Germline loops: CDR1 SGHTA, CDR2 FQGNSA. The J gene is TRBJ1-2, the V gene TRBV7-2, with D possibly being TRBD1 (6 bases). The TCR was taken from a woman under 30 in good health and CMV-seropositive. Sequencing input: PBMCs. In nucleotides, the CDR3 is TGTGCCAGCAGCTTAGGGGTTACCGGGACACTCATCCGGCGGCATGGCTACACCTTC. This translates into CASSLGVTGTLIRRHGYTF.